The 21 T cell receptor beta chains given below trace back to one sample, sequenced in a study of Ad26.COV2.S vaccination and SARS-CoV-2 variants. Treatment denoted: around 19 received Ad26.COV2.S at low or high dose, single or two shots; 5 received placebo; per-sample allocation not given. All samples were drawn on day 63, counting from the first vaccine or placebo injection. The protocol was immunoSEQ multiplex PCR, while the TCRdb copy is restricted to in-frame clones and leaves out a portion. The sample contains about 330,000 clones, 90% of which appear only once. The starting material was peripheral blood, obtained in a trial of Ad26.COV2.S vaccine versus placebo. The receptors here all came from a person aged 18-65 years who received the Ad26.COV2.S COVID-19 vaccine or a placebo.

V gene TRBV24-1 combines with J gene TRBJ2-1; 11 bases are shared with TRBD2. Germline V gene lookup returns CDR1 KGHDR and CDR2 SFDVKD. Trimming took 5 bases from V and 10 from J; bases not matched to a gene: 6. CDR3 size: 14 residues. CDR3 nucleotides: TGTGCCACCAGTGGTAGCGGGAGGGTTGGGGAGCAGTTCTTC. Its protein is CATSGSGRVGEQFF.

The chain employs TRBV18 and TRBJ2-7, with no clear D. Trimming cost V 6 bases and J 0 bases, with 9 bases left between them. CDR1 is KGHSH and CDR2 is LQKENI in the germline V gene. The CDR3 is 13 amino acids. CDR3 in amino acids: CASSLGSSYEQYV. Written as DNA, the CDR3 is TGTGCCAGCTCTTTAGGCAGCTCCTACGAGCAGTACGTC.

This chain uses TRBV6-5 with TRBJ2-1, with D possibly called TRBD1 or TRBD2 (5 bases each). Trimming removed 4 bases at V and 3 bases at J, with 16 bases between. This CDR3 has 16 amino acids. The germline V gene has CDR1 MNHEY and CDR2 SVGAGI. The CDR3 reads CASSWDVRSGYNEQFF. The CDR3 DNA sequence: TGTGCCAGCAGTTGGGACGTCCGATCTGGCTACAATGAGCAGTTCTTC.

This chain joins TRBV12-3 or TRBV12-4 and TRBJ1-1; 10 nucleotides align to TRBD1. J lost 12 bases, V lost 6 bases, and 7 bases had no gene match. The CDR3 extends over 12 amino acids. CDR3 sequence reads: CASRTGQGRTFF. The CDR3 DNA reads TGTGCCAGCAGAACGGGACAGGGGAGAACTTTCTTT.

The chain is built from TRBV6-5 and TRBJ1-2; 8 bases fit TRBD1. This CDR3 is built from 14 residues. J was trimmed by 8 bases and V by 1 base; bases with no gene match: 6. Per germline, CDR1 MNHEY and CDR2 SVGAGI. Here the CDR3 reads CASSYLDRAKGYTF. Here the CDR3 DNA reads TGTGCCAGCAGTTACTTGGACAGGGCTAAGGGCTACACCTTC.

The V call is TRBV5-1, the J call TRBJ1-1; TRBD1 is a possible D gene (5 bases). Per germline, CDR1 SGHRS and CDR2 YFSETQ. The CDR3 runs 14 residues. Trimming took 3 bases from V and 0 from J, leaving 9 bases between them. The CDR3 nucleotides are TGCGCCAGCAGCTCCGGGACCTTGAACACTGAAGCTTTCTTT. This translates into CASSSGTLNTEAFF.

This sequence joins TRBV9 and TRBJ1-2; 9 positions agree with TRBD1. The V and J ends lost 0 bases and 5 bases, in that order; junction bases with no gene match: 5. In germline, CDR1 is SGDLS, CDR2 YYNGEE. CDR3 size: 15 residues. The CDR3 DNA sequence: TGTGCCAGCAGCGTAGCGACAGGGGGGGAATATGGCTACACCTTC. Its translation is CASSVATGGEYGYTF.

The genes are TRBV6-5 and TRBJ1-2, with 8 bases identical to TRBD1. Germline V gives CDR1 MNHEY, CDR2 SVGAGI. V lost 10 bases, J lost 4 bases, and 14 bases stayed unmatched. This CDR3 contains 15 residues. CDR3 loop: CAIDSGQGAVYGYTF. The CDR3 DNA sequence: TGTGCCATCGACTCCGGGCAGGGGGCGGTCTATGGCTACACCTTC.

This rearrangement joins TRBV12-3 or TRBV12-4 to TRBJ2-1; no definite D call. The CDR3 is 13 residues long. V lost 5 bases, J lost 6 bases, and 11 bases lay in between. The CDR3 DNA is TGTGCCAGCAGTCCCCACCCGTTCAATGAGCAGTTCTTC. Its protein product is CASSPHPFNEQFF.

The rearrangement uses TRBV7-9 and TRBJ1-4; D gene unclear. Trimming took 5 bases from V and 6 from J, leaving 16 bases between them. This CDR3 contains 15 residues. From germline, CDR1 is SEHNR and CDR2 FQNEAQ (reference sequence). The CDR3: CASSPEDGKDEKLFF. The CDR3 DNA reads TGTGCCAGCAGCCCAGAAGACGGCAAGGATGAAAAACTGTTTTTT.

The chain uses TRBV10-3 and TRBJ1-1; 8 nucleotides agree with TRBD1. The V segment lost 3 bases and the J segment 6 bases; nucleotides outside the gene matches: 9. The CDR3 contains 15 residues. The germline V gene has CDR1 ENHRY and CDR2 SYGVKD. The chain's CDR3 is CAISDPGGGLAEAFF. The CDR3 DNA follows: TGTGCCATCAGTGATCCAGGGGGCGGTTTAGCTGAAGCTTTCTTT.

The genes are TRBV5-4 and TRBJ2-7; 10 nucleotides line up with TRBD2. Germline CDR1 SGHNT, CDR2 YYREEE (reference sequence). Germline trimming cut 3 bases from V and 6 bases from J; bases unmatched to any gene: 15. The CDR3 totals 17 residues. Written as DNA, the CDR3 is TGTGCCAGCAGCTCGTGTCCTAGCGGGAGAGGTCTGTGCGAGCAGTACGTC. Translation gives CASSSCPSGRGLCEQYV.

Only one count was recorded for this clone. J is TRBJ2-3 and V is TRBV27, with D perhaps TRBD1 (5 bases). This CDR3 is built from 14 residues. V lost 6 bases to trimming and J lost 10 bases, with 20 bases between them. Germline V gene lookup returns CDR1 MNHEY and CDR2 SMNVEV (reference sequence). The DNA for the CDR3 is TGTGCCAGCAGAACACCGACAGTTCCATCGTCGCAGTATTTT. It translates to CASRTPTVPSSQYF.

In DNA, the CDR3 is TGCGCCAGCAGCTCCTCCGTGGGGACTCTAACTAATGAAAAACTGTTTTTT. Translating it yields CASSSSVGTLTNEKLFF. The chain uses TRBV4-1 and TRBJ1-4; the D gene is possibly TRBD1 (5 bases). V was clipped by 5 bases and J by 1 base, with 17 bases between them. CDR1 and CDR2 (germline): MGHRA, YSYEKL. This CDR3 comprises 17 residues.

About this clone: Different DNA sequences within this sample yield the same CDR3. The CDR3, as DNA: TGTGCCAGCAGCTTGGGACAAAACTATGGCTACACCTTC. Translation gives CASSLGQNYGYTF. The V gene is TRBV13, the J gene TRBJ1-2; possible D gene TRBD1, 6 bases. The CDR3 sequence is 13 residues long. The germline V gene has CDR1 PRHDT and CDR2 FYEKMQ (reference sequence). V was clipped by 3 bases and J by 2 bases, with 7 bases between them.

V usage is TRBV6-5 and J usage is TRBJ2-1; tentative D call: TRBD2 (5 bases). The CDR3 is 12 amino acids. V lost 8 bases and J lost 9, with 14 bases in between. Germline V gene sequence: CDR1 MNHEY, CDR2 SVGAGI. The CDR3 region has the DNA TGTGCCAGCCGAGACGGGGTGGGTGAGCAGTTCTTC. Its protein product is CASRDGVGEQFF.

This CDR3 is CASSRFRTGLERNEQFF. CDR3 nucleotide sequence: TGTGCCAGCAGCCGATTCAGAACGGGACTAGAAAGGAATGAGCAGTTCTTC. V usage is TRBV4-2 and J usage is TRBJ2-1, with 8 nucleotides matching TRBD2. Germline trimming cut 4 bases from V and 7 bases from J; bases unmatched to any gene: 15. CDR3 length equals 17 residues. Germline V gene lookup returns CDR1 LGHNA and CDR2 YNFKEQ.

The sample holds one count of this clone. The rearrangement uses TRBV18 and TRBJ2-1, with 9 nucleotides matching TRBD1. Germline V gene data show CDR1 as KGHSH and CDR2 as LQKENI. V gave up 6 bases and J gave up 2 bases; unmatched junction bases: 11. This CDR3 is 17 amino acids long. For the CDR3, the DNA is TGTGCCAGCTCGCCGTGGTCCGGGACAGGGCCCTACAATGAGCAGTTCTTC. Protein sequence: CASSPWSGTGPYNEQFF.

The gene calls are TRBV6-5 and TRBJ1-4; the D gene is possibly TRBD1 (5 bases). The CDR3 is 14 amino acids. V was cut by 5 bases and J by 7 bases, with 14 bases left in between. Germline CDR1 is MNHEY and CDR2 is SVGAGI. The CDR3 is CASSRQLGSEKLFF. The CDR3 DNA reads TGTGCCAGCAGTCGACAGCTTGGGAGTGAAAAACTGTTTTTT.

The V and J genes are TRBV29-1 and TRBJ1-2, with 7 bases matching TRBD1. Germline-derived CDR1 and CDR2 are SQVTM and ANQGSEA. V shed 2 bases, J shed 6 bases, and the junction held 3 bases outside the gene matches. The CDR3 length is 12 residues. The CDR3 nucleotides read TGCAGCGTTGAAACAGGGGAGGATGGCTACACCTTC. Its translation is CSVETGEDGYTF.

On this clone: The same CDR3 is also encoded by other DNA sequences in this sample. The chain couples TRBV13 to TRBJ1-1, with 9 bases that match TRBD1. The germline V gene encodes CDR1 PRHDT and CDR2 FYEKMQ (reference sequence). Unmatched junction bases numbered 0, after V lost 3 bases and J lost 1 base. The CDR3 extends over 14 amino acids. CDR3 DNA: TGTGCCAGCAGCTTGGGACAGGGGAACACTGAAGCTTTCTTT. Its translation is CASSLGQGNTEAFF.